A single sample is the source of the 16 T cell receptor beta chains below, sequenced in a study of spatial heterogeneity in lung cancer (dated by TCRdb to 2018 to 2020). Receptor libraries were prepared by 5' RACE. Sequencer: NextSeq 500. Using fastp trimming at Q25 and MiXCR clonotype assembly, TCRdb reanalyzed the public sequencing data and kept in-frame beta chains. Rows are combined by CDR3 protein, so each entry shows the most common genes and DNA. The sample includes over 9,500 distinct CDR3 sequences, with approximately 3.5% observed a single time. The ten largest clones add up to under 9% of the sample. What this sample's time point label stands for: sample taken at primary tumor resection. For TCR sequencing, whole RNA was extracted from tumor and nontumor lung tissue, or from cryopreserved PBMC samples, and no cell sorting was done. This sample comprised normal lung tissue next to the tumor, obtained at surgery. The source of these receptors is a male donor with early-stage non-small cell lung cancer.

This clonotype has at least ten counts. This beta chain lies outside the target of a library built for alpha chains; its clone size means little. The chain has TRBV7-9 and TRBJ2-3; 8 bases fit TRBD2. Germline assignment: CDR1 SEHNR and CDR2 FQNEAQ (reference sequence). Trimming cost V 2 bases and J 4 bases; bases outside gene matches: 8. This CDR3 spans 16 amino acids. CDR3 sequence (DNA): TGTGCCAGCAGCTTAAGTTCGACTAGCGAGGCAGATACGCAGTATTTT. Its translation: CASSLSSTSEADTQYF.

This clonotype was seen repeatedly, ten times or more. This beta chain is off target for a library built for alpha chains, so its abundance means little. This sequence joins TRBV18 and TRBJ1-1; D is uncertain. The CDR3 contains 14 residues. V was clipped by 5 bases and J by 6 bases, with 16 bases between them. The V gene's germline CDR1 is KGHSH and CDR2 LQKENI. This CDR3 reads CASSSALDGAEAFF. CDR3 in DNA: TGTGCCAGCTCAAGCGCCCTGGATGGTGCTGAAGCTTTCTTT.

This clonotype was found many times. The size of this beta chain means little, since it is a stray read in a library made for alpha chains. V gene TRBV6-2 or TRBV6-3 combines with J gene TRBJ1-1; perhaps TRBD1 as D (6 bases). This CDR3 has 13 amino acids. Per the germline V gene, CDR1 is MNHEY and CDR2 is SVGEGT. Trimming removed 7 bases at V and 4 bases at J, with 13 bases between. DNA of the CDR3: TGTGCCAGCAACTTTCAGGGGACCACTGAAGCTTTCTTT. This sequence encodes CASNFQGTTEAFF.

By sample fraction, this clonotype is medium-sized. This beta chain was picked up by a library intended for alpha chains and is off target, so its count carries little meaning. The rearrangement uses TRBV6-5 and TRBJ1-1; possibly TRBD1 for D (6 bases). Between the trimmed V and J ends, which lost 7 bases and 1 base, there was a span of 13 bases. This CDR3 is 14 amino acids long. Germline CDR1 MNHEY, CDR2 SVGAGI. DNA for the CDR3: TGTGCCAGCAAGAAGAGGACAGCGAACACTGAAGCTTTCTTT. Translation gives CASKKRTANTEAFF.

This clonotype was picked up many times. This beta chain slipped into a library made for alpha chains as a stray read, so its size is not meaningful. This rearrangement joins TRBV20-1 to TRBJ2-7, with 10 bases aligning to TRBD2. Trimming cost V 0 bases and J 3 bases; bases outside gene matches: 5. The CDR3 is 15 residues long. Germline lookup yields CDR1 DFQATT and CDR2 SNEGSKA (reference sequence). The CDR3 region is CSARDVAGGYYEQYF. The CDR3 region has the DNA TGCAGTGCTAGAGATGTAGCGGGAGGTTACTACGAGCAGTACTTC.

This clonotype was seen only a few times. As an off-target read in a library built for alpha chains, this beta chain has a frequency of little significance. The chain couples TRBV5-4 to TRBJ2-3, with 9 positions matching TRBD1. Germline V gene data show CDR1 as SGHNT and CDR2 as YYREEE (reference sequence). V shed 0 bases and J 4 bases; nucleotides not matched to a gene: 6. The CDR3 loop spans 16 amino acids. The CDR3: CASSLGGRDRADTQYF. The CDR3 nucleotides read TGTGCCAGCAGCTTGGGGGGCCGGGACAGGGCAGATACGCAGTATTTT.

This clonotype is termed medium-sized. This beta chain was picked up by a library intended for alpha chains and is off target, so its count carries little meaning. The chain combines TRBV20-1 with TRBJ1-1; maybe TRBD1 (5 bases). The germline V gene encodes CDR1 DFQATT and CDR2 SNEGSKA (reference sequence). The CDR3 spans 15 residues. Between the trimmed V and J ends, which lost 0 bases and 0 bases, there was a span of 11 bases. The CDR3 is CSARDGTTVNTEAFF. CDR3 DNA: TGCAGTGCTAGAGACGGAACGACAGTGAACACTGAAGCTTTCTTT.

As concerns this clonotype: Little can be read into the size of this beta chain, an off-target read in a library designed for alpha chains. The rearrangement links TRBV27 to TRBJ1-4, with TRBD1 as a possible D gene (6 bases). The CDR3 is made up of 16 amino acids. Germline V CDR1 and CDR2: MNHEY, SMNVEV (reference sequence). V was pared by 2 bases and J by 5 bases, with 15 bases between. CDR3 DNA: TGTGCCAGCAGTTTAGCCAGGGGAAAAGAAAATGAAAAACTGTTTTTT. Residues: CASSLARGKENEKLFF.

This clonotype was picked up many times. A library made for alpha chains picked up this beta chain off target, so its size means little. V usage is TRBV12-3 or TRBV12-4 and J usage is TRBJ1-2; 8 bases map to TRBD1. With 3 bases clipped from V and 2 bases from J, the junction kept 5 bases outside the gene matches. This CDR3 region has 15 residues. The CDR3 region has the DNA TGTGCCAGCAGTTTCCAGGACAGGGTAAACTATGGCTACACCTTC. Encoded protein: CASSFQDRVNYGYTF.

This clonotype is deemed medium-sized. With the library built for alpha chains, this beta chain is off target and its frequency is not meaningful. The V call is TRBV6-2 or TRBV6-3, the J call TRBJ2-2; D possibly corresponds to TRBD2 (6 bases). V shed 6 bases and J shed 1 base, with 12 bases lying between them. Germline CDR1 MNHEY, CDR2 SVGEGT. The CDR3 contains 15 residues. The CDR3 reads CASRNMGGNTGELFF. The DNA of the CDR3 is TGTGCCAGCAGGAATATGGGAGGGAACACCGGGGAGCTGTTTTTT.

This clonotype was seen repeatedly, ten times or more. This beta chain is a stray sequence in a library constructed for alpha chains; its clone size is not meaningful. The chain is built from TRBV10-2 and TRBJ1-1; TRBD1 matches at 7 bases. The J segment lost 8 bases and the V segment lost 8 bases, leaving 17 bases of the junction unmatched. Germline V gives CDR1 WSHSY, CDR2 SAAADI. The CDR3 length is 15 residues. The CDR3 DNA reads TGCGCCAGCGAAAGCGGACAGGCTGCTCAGAAGGAAGCTTTCTTT. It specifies CASESGQAAQKEAFF.

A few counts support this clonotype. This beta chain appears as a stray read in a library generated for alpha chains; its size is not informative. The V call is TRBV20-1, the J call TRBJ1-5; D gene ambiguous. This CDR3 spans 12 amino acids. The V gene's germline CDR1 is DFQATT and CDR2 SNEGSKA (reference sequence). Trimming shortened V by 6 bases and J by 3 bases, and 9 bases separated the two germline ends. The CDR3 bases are TGCAGTGCCTGGCGCTACAATCAGCCCCAGCATTTT. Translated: CSAWRYNQPQHF.

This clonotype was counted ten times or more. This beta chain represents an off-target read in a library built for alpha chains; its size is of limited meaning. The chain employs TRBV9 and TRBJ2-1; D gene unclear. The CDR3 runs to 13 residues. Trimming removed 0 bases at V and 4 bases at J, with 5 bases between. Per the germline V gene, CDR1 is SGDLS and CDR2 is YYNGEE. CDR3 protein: CASSVADYNEQFF. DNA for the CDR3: TGTGCCAGCAGCGTAGCGGATTACAATGAGCAGTTCTTC.

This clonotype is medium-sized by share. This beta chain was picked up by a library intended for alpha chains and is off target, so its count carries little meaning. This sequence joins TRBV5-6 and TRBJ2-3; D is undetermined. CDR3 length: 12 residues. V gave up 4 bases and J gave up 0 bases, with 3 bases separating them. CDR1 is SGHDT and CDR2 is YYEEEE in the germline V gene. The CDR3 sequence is CASSLSTDTQYF. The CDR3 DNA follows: TGTGCCAGCAGCCTCAGCACAGATACGCAGTATTTT.

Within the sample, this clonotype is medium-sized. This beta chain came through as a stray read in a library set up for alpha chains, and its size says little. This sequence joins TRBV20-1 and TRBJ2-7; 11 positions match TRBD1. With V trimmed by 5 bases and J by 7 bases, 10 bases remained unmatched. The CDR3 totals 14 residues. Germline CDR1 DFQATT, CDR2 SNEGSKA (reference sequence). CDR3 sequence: CSAGGTGGFREQYF. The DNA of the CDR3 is TGCAGTGCTGGCGGGACAGGGGGTTTTAGGGAGCAGTACTTC.

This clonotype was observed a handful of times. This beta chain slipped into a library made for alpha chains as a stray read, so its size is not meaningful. DNA for the CDR3: TGTGCCAGCAGCTTAATTCCGGACAGCCGACAAGAGACCCAGTACTTC. Translating it yields CASSLIPDSRQETQYF. The chain employs TRBV7-2 and TRBJ2-5, with D perhaps matching TRBD1 (6 bases). V lost 2 bases to trimming and J lost 2 bases, with 15 bases between them. The CDR3 sequence is 16 residues long. The germline V gene encodes CDR1 SGHTA and CDR2 FQGNSA.